A selection of T cell receptor beta chains follows, all from one sample in a study of graft-versus-host responses after intestinal transplantation. Assay used: immunoSEQ multiplex PCR; TCRdb lists only in-frame clones, some missing. The profile covers tens of thousands of clones, with approximately 92% appearing a single time and about 5.9% taken by the ten largest. Sample: PBMCs, taken about 800 days after a first intestinal transplant, on the day of a second. All receptors derive from a human patient who received an intestinal transplant, so some T cells may come from the graft donor. CDR3s include the opening cysteine and the closing phenylalanine or tryptophan. Each record gives: D gene, V gene, J gene, clone size, CDR3 protein, CDR3 DNA. D genes are given only for firm matches. Size is stated for part of the rows, as once, few or many counts, or as a class when the clone is expanded.

TRBD1	TRBV14	TRBJ2-7	-	CASSHRDRVYEQYF	TGTGCCAGCAGCCACCGGGACAGGGTTTACGAGCAGTACTTC
-	TRBV15	TRBJ1-5	-	CATSRERTQPQHF	TGTGCCACCAGCAGAGAAAGGACTCAGCCCCAGCATTTT
TRBD1	TRBV30	TRBJ1-2	-	CAWEDRAGYTF	TGTGCCTGGGAGGACAGGGCCGGCTACACCTTC
-	TRBV4-2	TRBJ1-1	-	CASSKEGQMNTEAFF	TGTGCCAGCAGCAAAGAAGGGCAGATGAACACTGAAGCTTTCTTT
-	TRBV4-1	TRBJ2-1	-	CASSQDPGSGNEQFF	TGCGCCAGCAGCCAAGATCCTGGGTCCGGGAATGAGCAGTTCTTC
TRBD2	TRBV7-6	TRBJ2-7	-	CASSSVAGRSYEQYF	TGTGCCAGCAGCTCCGTAGCGGGAAGGTCCTACGAGCAGTACTTC
-	TRBV19	TRBJ1-1	-	CASSGWNTEAFF	TGTGCCAGTAGTGGGTGGAACACTGAAGCTTTCTTT
TRBD2	TRBV29-1	TRBJ2-7	-	CSSGTRYYYEQYF	TGCAGCAGTGGGACTAGATATTACTACGAGCAGTACTTC
-	TRBV19	TRBJ1-5	few	CASSGRAYQPQHF	TGTGCCAGTAGTGGGAGGGCATATCAGCCCCAGCATTTT
TRBD2	TRBV19	TRBJ2-7	once	CASSRGLADEQYF	TGTGCCAGTAGTAGGGGACTAGCGGACGAGCAGTACTTC
-	TRBV30	TRBJ1-2	-	CAWSVLISGTNRNGYTF	TGTGCCTGGAGTGTACTGATTTCCGGGACAAACCGTAATGGCTACACCTTC